This T cell receptor (beta chain) was retrieved from a study of blood T cell repertoires in COVID-19. Germline values: CDR1 SGHTA, CDR2 FQGNSA. This CDR3 is 15 amino acids long. Trimming cost V 5 bases and J 0 bases; bases outside gene matches: 5. The table came from immunoSEQ multiplex PCR; TCRdb's copy has only in-frame clones and leaves some out. The sample has roughly 380,000 clones; 70% to 90% are singletons. Sequencing was done on a sample of peripheral blood. V gene TRBV7-2 combines with J gene TRBJ2-3; 7 nucleotides match TRBD1. The source of this sequence is a middle-aged woman with COVID-19, enrolled during active disease. CDR3 in amino acids: CASSADRRSTDTQYF. DNA of the CDR3: TGTGCCAGCAGCGCGGACAGGCGAAGCACAGATACGCAGTATTTT.